This T cell receptor (beta chain) derives from a study of PD-1 blockade in classical Hodgkin lymphoma (dated by TCRdb to 2020 to 2021). A note on the overall study: Nivolumab dosing was 3 mg/kg intravenously every 2 weeks, continuing until either disease progression or unacceptable toxicity. To define a peripheral blood immune signature of response to PD-1 blockade in classical Hodgkin lymphoma, the study combined TCR beta sequencing with CyTOF.

Genomic DNA was isolated using the Qiagen DNeasy kit from unsorted PBMCs as well as from negatively selected CD4+ and CD8+ fractions. TCR beta CDR3 regions were subjected to amplification by immunoSEQ multiplex PCR with primers that anneal to V and J segments. A synthetic immune receptor repertoire was used to minimize amplification bias, and any residual bias was removed computationally once sequencing was done. As for how the authors treated the data: Custom Python scripts were used to quantify repertoire diversity as the Shannon entropy index. Unsorted, CD4+ and CD8+ repertoires were analyzed separately, except in combined analyses where CD4+ and CD8+ sequences were merged in silico. Clonal expansion was defined as at least a 2-fold frequency increase after treatment relative to C1D1, with a pseudocount of 0.5 for undetected baseline clones. Clones with 0 or 1 copy at C1D1 were classified as singleton clones, and clones with 2 or more copies were classified as non-singleton clones. Clones expanded in unsorted samples were labelled as CD4+, CD8+ or unknown by matching protein sequences in sorted samples from the same patient. Wilcoxon tests were applied to paired samples to test diversity changes from C1D1 to C4D1. TCRdb limited this immuneACCESS table to in-frame rearrangements with V and J called. A share of clones is missing; checked studies link under half to unresolved V genes, and the rest is unexplained. V and J calls and clone size follow that table, whereas D and trimming were derived from the DNA. This sample comprises about 93,000 clones, about 77% of them detected only once. Approximately 9% of the sample rests with the top ten.

V gives up 6 bases and J gives up 0 bases, and the segment between their germline ends measures 26 bases. The CDR3 spans 19 residues, from the cysteine through the phenylalanine. Only the CDR3 region is kept as DNA, spanning 57 bases read in frame from base 1. According to the germline V gene, CDR1 reads MDHEN and CDR2 reads SYDVKM. Explained via the paper, the time point label denotes: cycle 4 day 1 (C4D1), after 6 weeks of nivolumab. All trial patients had relapsed after autologous stem cell transplantation, with cohorts A, B and C differing in prior brentuximab vedotin exposure. The trial cohort included around 60 patients with relapsed/refractory classical Hodgkin lymphoma, and each patient had a best overall response of complete response, partial response or progressive disease. Trial patients were treated with single-agent nivolumab in the multi-cohort phase II CheckMate 205 trial. An independent review committee assessed best overall response by applying the 2007 International Working Group response criteria. Trial PBMCs were collected just before the start of nivolumab (C1D1) and during therapy at cycle 2 day 1 and cycle 4 day 1. Peripheral blood was collected in 8 mL Vacutainer Cell Preparation Tubes, from which PBMCs were isolated by centrifugation and then cryopreserved.

Study-wide conclusions, independent of this receptor: A significant rise by C4D1 was seen in CD4+ but not CD8+ TCR diversity (p=0.0027 vs p=0.16), with the rise being most apparent in complete responders (p=0.02). Baseline TCR diversity was reported to be lower in newly diagnosed patients than in healthy donors and to be lower still in relapsed/refractory patients. Among trial patients, those achieving complete response had baseline diversity similar to that of newly diagnosed patients, while diversity was significantly lower in partial responders and progressors. Lower diversity was observed in patients in whom nivolumab was started less than 1 year after ASCT, and these patients were excluded from later analyses so that confounding by immune reconstitution would be avoided. Only a single clinical trial cohort was studied, and what caused the repertoire differences, possibly disease activity or prior therapy, remained undefined.

As for this clone: Its antigen target is currently unknown. It has no much larger one-base neighbor in the sample; base qualities were not kept.

The TCR sequence derives from a human donor with classical Hodgkin lymphoma. The specimen comprised peripheral blood mononuclear cells (PBMCs), sampled before the fourth cycle of nivolumab. The chain joins TRBV28 to TRBJ1-1; TRBD1 is perhaps the D gene, given 6 matching bases. The nucleotide sequence is given as TGTGCCAGCAGCAAAGGATGGACAGTAACACCATCACTGAACACTGAAGCTTTCTTT. Its protein reads: CASSKGWTVTPSLNTEAFF.